A selection of T cell receptor beta chains follows, all from one sample in a study of T cell responses to AZD1222 COVID-19 vaccine. Assay: immunoSEQ multiplex PCR; the TCRdb copy retains only in-frame clones and omits some. The repertoire includes 150,000 to 200,000 clones, just over 90% of them detected once, and roughly 0.98% sits in the top ten. The source was peripheral blood, collected on day 0 of AZD1222 vaccination. The receptor source for this set is an adult in good health. Both conserved end residues are part of each CDR3. A D gene is named only where the DNA matches it firmly. The size field is filled for only some rows; it gives once, few, many or a size class.

abundance: NA
len: 13
d_gene: NA
v_gene: TRBV18
j_gene: TRBJ1-1
CDR3nt: TGTGCCAGCTCAGACAGTCTGAACACTGAAGCTTTCTTT
CDR3aa: CASSDSLNTEAFF

abundance: NA
len: 13
d_gene: NA
v_gene: TRBV4-3
j_gene: TRBJ1-5
CDR3nt: TGCGCCAGCAGCCCTCGTTTACTTCAGCCCCAGCATTTT
CDR3aa: CASSPRLLQPQHF

abundance: NA
len: 11
d_gene: NA
v_gene: TRBV6-5
j_gene: TRBJ2-5
CDR3nt: TGTGCCAGCAGTTACCTGGAGACCCAGTACTTC
CDR3aa: CASSYLETQYF

abundance: NA
len: 16
d_gene: NA
v_gene: TRBV10-1
j_gene: TRBJ2-7
CDR3nt: TGCGCCAGCAGTGACTCGACAGGTTGGGACTCCTACGAGCAGTACTTC
CDR3aa: CASSDSTGWDSYEQYF

abundance: once
len: 14
d_gene: NA
v_gene: TRBV5-1
j_gene: TRBJ2-2
CDR3nt: TGCGCCAGCCGACAGGCGTCGGACACCGGGGAGCTGTTTTTT
CDR3aa: CASRQASDTGELFF

abundance: NA
len: 16
d_gene: TRBD2
v_gene: TRBV19
j_gene: TRBJ2-2
CDR3nt: TGTGCCAGTAGTATGCGGGGGGCCCCGAACACCGGGGAGCTGTTTTTT
CDR3aa: CASSMRGAPNTGELFF

abundance: NA
len: 15
d_gene: TRBD2
v_gene: TRBV27
j_gene: TRBJ2-7
CDR3nt: TGTGCCAGCAGTTTTACCGGACTAGCGGGAGTGGAGCAGTACTTC
CDR3aa: CASSFTGLAGVEQYF

abundance: NA
len: 14
d_gene: NA
v_gene: TRBV11-1
j_gene: TRBJ2-3
CDR3nt: TGTGCCAGCAGCTTAGCGGCCGGCACAGATACGCAGTATTTT
CDR3aa: CASSLAAGTDTQYF

abundance: NA
len: 15
d_gene: NA
v_gene: TRBV5-4
j_gene: TRBJ1-1
CDR3nt: TGTGCCAGCAGCCGAATGGGACAAGTTAACACTGAAGCTTTCTTT
CDR3aa: CASSRMGQVNTEAFF

abundance: NA
len: 13
d_gene: NA
v_gene: TRBV3-1/TRBV3-2
j_gene: TRBJ2-1
CDR3nt: TGTGCCAGCAGCCAAGGGGGGTGGGATGAGCAGTTCTTC
CDR3aa: CASSQGGWDEQFF

abundance: NA
len: 15
d_gene: NA
v_gene: TRBV6-5
j_gene: TRBJ2-3
CDR3nt: TGTGCCAGCAGATCCTCCGGGGTCGGCACAGATACGCAGTATTTT
CDR3aa: CASRSSGVGTDTQYF

abundance: NA
len: 13
d_gene: NA
v_gene: TRBV7-8
j_gene: TRBJ2-5
CDR3nt: TGTGCCAGCAGCTTTGGGGTCCAAGAGACCCAGTACTTC
CDR3aa: CASSFGVQETQYF

abundance: NA
len: 13
d_gene: NA
v_gene: TRBV18
j_gene: TRBJ2-7
CDR3nt: TGTGCCAGCTCACCCGACAGCCAGTACGAGCAGTACTTC
CDR3aa: CASSPDSQYEQYF

abundance: NA
len: 13
d_gene: TRBD1
v_gene: TRBV19
j_gene: TRBJ1-2
CDR3nt: TGTGCCAGTGCGGACAGGGGAAACTATGGCTACACCTTC
CDR3aa: CASADRGNYGYTF

abundance: NA
len: 15
d_gene: NA
v_gene: TRBV9
j_gene: TRBJ2-7
CDR3nt: TGTGCCAGCAGCGTAGAAGCTAGCTTCTCCTACGAGCAGTACTTC
CDR3aa: CASSVEASFSYEQYF

abundance: NA
len: 14
d_gene: TRBD1
v_gene: TRBV4-3
j_gene: TRBJ1-1
CDR3nt: TGCGCCAGCAGCCACGGACAGGGGGCAACTGAAGCTTTCTTT
CDR3aa: CASSHGQGATEAFF

abundance: NA
len: 16
d_gene: NA
v_gene: TRBV7-2
j_gene: TRBJ1-5
CDR3nt: TGTGCCAGCAGCTTAGAGGGACAAGGGTGGCGTCAGCCCCAGCATTTT
CDR3aa: CASSLEGQGWRQPQHF

abundance: NA
len: 15
d_gene: NA
v_gene: TRBV14
j_gene: TRBJ1-2
CDR3nt: TGTGCCAGCAGCCAAGATCGGTCGAGGGGGGGTGGCTACACCTTC
CDR3aa: CASSQDRSRGGGYTF

abundance: once
len: 14
d_gene: NA
v_gene: TRBV3-1/TRBV3-2
j_gene: TRBJ2-7
CDR3nt: TGTGCCAGCAGCCTCAGGAGGGGGGTTTACGAGCAGTACTTC
CDR3aa: CASSLRRGVYEQYF

abundance: once
len: 11
d_gene: NA
v_gene: TRBV29-1
j_gene: TRBJ1-2
CDR3nt: TGCAGCGTTGATCCGGCCTATGGCTACACCTTC
CDR3aa: CSVDPAYGYTF

abundance: NA
len: 16
d_gene: TRBD1
v_gene: TRBV9
j_gene: TRBJ1-6
CDR3nt: TGTGCCAGCAGCGTAGAGCGGACAGGGGATAATTCACCCCTCCACTTT
CDR3aa: CASSVERTGDNSPLHF

abundance: once
len: 10
d_gene: TRBD2
v_gene: TRBV6-6
j_gene: TRBJ2-1
CDR3nt: TGTGCCACGGGAGGAGGGGAGCAGTTCTTC
CDR3aa: CATGGGEQFF

abundance: NA
len: 11
d_gene: NA
v_gene: TRBV5-1
j_gene: TRBJ2-1
CDR3nt: TGCGCCAGCGGGGGTGACAATGAGCAGTTCTTC
CDR3aa: CASGGDNEQFF

abundance: NA
len: 14
d_gene: TRBD1
v_gene: TRBV6-7
j_gene: TRBJ2-7
CDR3nt: TGTGCCAGCAGTACTCACAGGGGGCGCGCCGAGCAGTACTTC
CDR3aa: CASSTHRGRAEQYF

abundance: NA
len: 17
d_gene: TRBD2
v_gene: TRBV14
j_gene: TRBJ2-1
CDR3nt: TGTGCCAGCAGCCAAGTTGGGGCCGGACTAGCATCGGATGAGCAGTTCTTC
CDR3aa: CASSQVGAGLASDEQFF

abundance: NA
len: 13
d_gene: NA
v_gene: TRBV7-9
j_gene: TRBJ1-4
CDR3nt: TGTGCCAGCAGCCTTCCCTGGGATGAAAAACTGTTTTTT
CDR3aa: CASSLPWDEKLFF

abundance: NA
len: 17
d_gene: NA
v_gene: TRBV4-3
j_gene: TRBJ1-3
CDR3nt: TGCGCCAGCAGCCAAGAGCAACATCAGAGCTCTGGAAACACCATATATTTT
CDR3aa: CASSQEQHQSSGNTIYF

abundance: NA
len: 15
d_gene: NA
v_gene: TRBV5-1
j_gene: TRBJ2-7
CDR3nt: TGCGCCAGCAGCCCTACTGGGGGAAACTCCTACGAGCAGTACTTC
CDR3aa: CASSPTGGNSYEQYF

abundance: NA
len: 17
d_gene: NA
v_gene: TRBV27
j_gene: TRBJ1-6
CDR3nt: TGTGCCAGCAGTTTAACGGCCCCAGGGTATGAGGATTCACCCCTCCACTTT
CDR3aa: CASSLTAPGYEDSPLHF

abundance: NA
len: 14
d_gene: NA
v_gene: TRBV19
j_gene: TRBJ1-5
CDR3nt: TGTGCCAGTAGTATTCGGGGGCTAGAGCAGCCCCAGCATTTT
CDR3aa: CASSIRGLEQPQHF

abundance: NA
len: 13
d_gene: NA
v_gene: TRBV6-5
j_gene: TRBJ2-5
CDR3nt: TGTGCCAGCAGTCGGGGGGCTGGGGAGACCCAGTACTTC
CDR3aa: CASSRGAGETQYF

abundance: NA
len: 14
d_gene: NA
v_gene: TRBV3-1/TRBV3-2
j_gene: TRBJ1-1
CDR3nt: TGTGCCAGCAGCCTTCGGCCCGGGAACACTGAAGCTTTCTTT
CDR3aa: CASSLRPGNTEAFF

abundance: NA
len: 13
d_gene: NA
v_gene: TRBV2
j_gene: TRBJ1-6
CDR3nt: TGTGCCAGCCGGGACTTCAATAATTCACCCCTCCACTTT
CDR3aa: CASRDFNNSPLHF

abundance: NA
len: 14
d_gene: NA
v_gene: TRBV6-5
j_gene: TRBJ2-3
CDR3nt: TGTGCCAGCAGTTACTCACAGGGAACAGATACGCAGTATTTT
CDR3aa: CASSYSQGTDTQYF

abundance: NA
len: 16
d_gene: TRBD2
v_gene: TRBV28
j_gene: TRBJ2-1
CDR3nt: TGTGCCAGCAGTCCAACTAGCGGGAGCCGATGGAATGAGCAGTTCTTC
CDR3aa: CASSPTSGSRWNEQFF

abundance: NA
len: 18
d_gene: TRBD2
v_gene: TRBV19
j_gene: TRBJ2-5
CDR3nt: TGTGCCAGTAGTATAGAGGGTCGACTAGCGGGGTACCAAGAGACCCAGTACTTC
CDR3aa: CASSIEGRLAGYQETQYF

abundance: NA
len: 14
d_gene: NA
v_gene: TRBV6-1
j_gene: TRBJ1-5
CDR3nt: TGTGCCAGCAGTGAAAGGGGGGGCCATCAGCCCCAGCATTTT
CDR3aa: CASSERGGHQPQHF

abundance: once
len: 17
d_gene: TRBD1
v_gene: TRBV28
j_gene: TRBJ1-2
CDR3nt: TGTGCCAGCAGTGAAACTCGCGGACAGGGCCCTAACTATGGCTACACCTTC
CDR3aa: CASSETRGQGPNYGYTF

abundance: NA
len: 17
d_gene: NA
v_gene: TRBV4-3
j_gene: TRBJ1-1
CDR3nt: TGCGCCAGCAGCCAAGTTGTAAGAAGCTTCATGAACACTGAAGCTTTCTTT
CDR3aa: CASSQVVRSFMNTEAFF

abundance: NA
len: 13
d_gene: TRBD2
v_gene: TRBV29-1
j_gene: TRBJ2-4
CDR3nt: TGCAGCGGCCTGAGCGGGGTCAAAAACATTCAGTACTTC
CDR3aa: CSGLSGVKNIQYF

abundance: NA
len: 16
d_gene: NA
v_gene: TRBV4-2
j_gene: TRBJ1-2
CDR3nt: TGTGCCAGCAGCCAAGATCTAATGACAGGAAACTATGGCTACACCTTC
CDR3aa: CASSQDLMTGNYGYTF

abundance: NA
len: 16
d_gene: NA
v_gene: TRBV5-1
j_gene: TRBJ2-3
CDR3nt: TGCGCCAGCAGCTTGAGTTCCAGGGGAGGCACAGATACGCAGTATTTT
CDR3aa: CASSLSSRGGTDTQYF

abundance: NA
len: 13
d_gene: NA
v_gene: TRBV5-6
j_gene: TRBJ1-3
CDR3nt: TGTGCCAGCAGCAGCGAAGGGGCTAACACCATATATTTT
CDR3aa: CASSSEGANTIYF

abundance: NA
len: 13
d_gene: TRBD1
v_gene: TRBV27
j_gene: TRBJ2-7
CDR3nt: TGTGCCAGCACAGGACAGGGGGTGGGGGAGCAGTACTTC
CDR3aa: CASTGQGVGEQYF

abundance: NA
len: 16
d_gene: TRBD1
v_gene: TRBV7-9
j_gene: TRBJ1-5
CDR3nt: TGTGCCAGCAGCTCATCGGACAGGGGGCCTCGTCAGCCCCAGCATTTT
CDR3aa: CASSSSDRGPRQPQHF

abundance: NA
len: 13
d_gene: NA
v_gene: TRBV15
j_gene: TRBJ1-1
CDR3nt: TGTGCCACCAGCGGAGGAGAGAACACTGAAGCTTTCTTT
CDR3aa: CATSGGENTEAFF

abundance: NA
len: 13
d_gene: NA
v_gene: TRBV5-4
j_gene: TRBJ2-1
CDR3nt: TGTGCCAGCAGCTTAGGAAACAAGGATGAGCAGTTCTTC
CDR3aa: CASSLGNKDEQFF

abundance: once
len: 14
d_gene: TRBD1
v_gene: TRBV4-1
j_gene: TRBJ1-5
CDR3nt: TGCGCCAGCAGCCCCCGGGGACAGTCCCAGCCCCAGCATTTT
CDR3aa: CASSPRGQSQPQHF

abundance: NA
len: 14
d_gene: NA
v_gene: TRBV5-6
j_gene: TRBJ1-6
CDR3nt: TGTGCCAGCAGAACCGGGACAAGGAATTCACCCCTCCACTTT
CDR3aa: CASRTGTRNSPLHF

abundance: NA
len: 12
d_gene: NA
v_gene: TRBV28
j_gene: TRBJ2-1
CDR3nt: TGTGCCAGCAGGATGGCCTACAATGAGCAGTTCTTC
CDR3aa: CASRMAYNEQFF

abundance: NA
len: 15
d_gene: NA
v_gene: TRBV15
j_gene: TRBJ1-2
CDR3nt: TGTGCCACCAGCAGAGTCCGGTCAGGAGCTGATGGCTACACCTTC
CDR3aa: CATSRVRSGADGYTF